A single sample gave rise to the 9 T cell receptor beta chains below, sequenced in a study of blood T cell repertoires in COVID-19. Using immunoSEQ multiplex PCR, the repertoire was profiled, and TCRdb retains in-frame clones only, with some absent. The table includes some 250,000 clones, approximately 85% detected once. Material: peripheral blood. These receptors all stem from a man older than 75 with acute or convalescent COVID-19.

V is TRBV5-1 and J is TRBJ2-1; D is possibly TRBD1 (6 bases). Germline CDR1 is SGHRS and CDR2 is YFSETQ. Trimming took 5 bases from V and 7 from J, leaving 16 bases between them. This CDR3 is 14 amino acids long. The CDR3 bases are TGCGCCAGCAGTTATGGGGGCAATGGGAATGAGCAGTTCTTC. Protein product: CASSYGGNGNEQFF. Using reference TRBV5-1 and TRBJ2-1 for the parts outside the CDR3, the full variable domain is KAGVTQTPRYLIKTRGQQVTLSCSPISGHRSVSWYQQTPGQGLQFLFEYFSETQRNKGNFPGRFSGRQFSNSRSEMNVSTLELGDSALYLCASSYGGNGNEQFFGPGTRLTVL.

The chain has TRBV3-1 (or the pseudogene TRBV3-2) and TRBJ1-4; D is unresolved. The germline gives CDR1 LGHDT, CDR2 YNNKEL (reference sequence). This CDR3 has 14 residues. Trimming took off 4 bases at V and 1 base at J, with 7 bases between the two ends. CDR3 DNA: TGTGCCAGCAGCCTGGCCGTAACTAATGAAAAACTGTTTTTT. It encodes CASSLAVTNEKLFF.

This clone appeared once. The V gene is TRBV11-2, the J gene TRBJ2-2; possible D gene TRBD2, 5 bases. Between the trimmed V and J ends, which lost 5 bases and 3 bases, there was a span of 10 bases. The V gene's germline CDR1 is SGHAT and CDR2 FQNNGV. This CDR3 has 14 amino acids. The CDR3 loop is CASSKRRYTGELFF. CDR3 bases: TGTGCCAGCAGCAAGCGGAGATACACCGGGGAGCTGTTTTTT.

This clone was observed a single time. The CDR3 is CASSRTGTAGEAFF. In DNA, the CDR3 is TGTGCCAGCAGCCGCACAGGGACAGCGGGTGAAGCTTTCTTT. The chain carries TRBV3-1 (or the pseudogene TRBV3-2) and TRBJ1-1, with TRBD1 matching over 7 bases. This CDR3 is built from 14 residues. The junction had 9 bases not matched to a gene; V was cut back by 4 bases and J by 7 bases. From germline, CDR1 is LGHDT and CDR2 YNNKEL (reference sequence).

The chain employs TRBV2 and TRBJ1-6; TRBD1 is a possible D gene (5 bases). V lost 4 bases, J lost 9 bases, and 10 bases lay in between. The CDR3 is 13 residues long. CDR1 and CDR2 from the germline V gene are SNHLY and FYNNEI. CDR3 bases: TGTGCCAGCAGTGGGGGCCTGGGTTCACCCCTCCACTTT. This encodes CASSGGLGSPLHF.

The chain has TRBV6-4 and TRBJ2-6; tentative D call: TRBD1 (5 bases). The germline V and J ends were trimmed by 7 bases and 2 bases, with 9 bases remaining between them. Germline CDR1 and CDR2: MRHNA and SNTAGT. The CDR3 runs to 14 residues. This CDR3 is CASKTGAGANVLTF. For the CDR3, the DNA is TGTGCCAGCAAAACAGGTGCTGGGGCCAACGTCCTGACTTTC.

The chain is built from TRBV10-3 and TRBJ2-7, with a tentative D call TRBD2 (6 bases). This CDR3 spans 13 amino acids. Per germline, CDR1 ENHRY and CDR2 SYGVKD. V was trimmed by 6 bases and J by 3 bases, leaving 12 bases between them. The CDR3 bases are TGTGCCATCAGGCCGGGACTTCTCTACGAGCAGTACTTC. This gives the protein CAIRPGLLYEQYF.

V and J are TRBV6-6 and TRBJ1-4, with TRBD1 matching 7 bases. After removal of 6 bases from V and 8 bases from J, the junction contained 9 bases not matched to a gene. Germline V gives CDR1 MNHNY, CDR2 SVGAGI (reference sequence). The CDR3 is 14 amino acids. The CDR3 loop reads CASSGRDRLEKLFF. The CDR3 coding sequence is TGTGCCAGCAGCGGCCGGGACAGACTCGAAAAACTGTTTTTT.

CDR3 amino acids: CAIRGTGRNSPLHF. CDR3 bases: TGTGCCATCAGAGGGACAGGTCGCAATTCACCCCTCCACTTT. The gene calls are TRBV10-3 and TRBJ1-6, with 8 positions matching TRBD1. This CDR3 is 14 amino acids long. Germline V gives CDR1 ENHRY, CDR2 SYGVKD. V shed 6 bases, J shed 7 bases, and the junction held 5 bases outside the gene matches.